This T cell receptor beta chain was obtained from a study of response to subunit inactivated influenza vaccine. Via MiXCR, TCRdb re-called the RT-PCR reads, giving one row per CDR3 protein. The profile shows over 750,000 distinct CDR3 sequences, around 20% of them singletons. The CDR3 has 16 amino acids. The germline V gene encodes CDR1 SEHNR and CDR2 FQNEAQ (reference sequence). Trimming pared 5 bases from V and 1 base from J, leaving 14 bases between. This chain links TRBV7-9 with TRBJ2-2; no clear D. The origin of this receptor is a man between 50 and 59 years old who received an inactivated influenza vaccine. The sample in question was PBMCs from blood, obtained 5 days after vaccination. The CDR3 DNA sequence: TGTGCCAGCAGCCCCCCAAGAAGTATGAACACCGGGGAGCTGTTTTTT. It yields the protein CASSPPRSMNTGELFF.